The 23 T cell receptor beta chains given below trace back to one sample, sequenced in a study of shared clonotypes between healthy human individuals. Sequencing was performed with immunoSEQ multiplex PCR; in TCRdb, only in-frame clones are kept and a portion is missing. The repertoire holds about 680,000 clones, with just over 90% as singletons. Terminally differentiated effector memory CD45RA+ cells were left out of the naive CD8 fraction, which was CD45RO-negative and positively selected for CCR7. Sequencing was done on a sample of naive CD8+ T cells sorted from blood. These receptor sequences come from a man aged 25-40 years in good health.

The rearrangement joins TRBV7-6 to TRBJ2-5; D may be TRBD2 (7 bases). Trimming took 0 bases from V and 0 from J, leaving 8 bases between them. The CDR3 sequence is 15 residues long. Per germline, CDR1 SGHVS and CDR2 FNYEAQ. The CDR3 nucleotides are TGTGCCAGCAGCTTAGCGGGGGGGCACCAAGAGACCCAGTACTTC. Its translation: CASSLAGGHQETQYF.

This chain joins TRBV7-2 and TRBJ2-5; D is uncertain. Germline values: CDR1 SGHTA, CDR2 FQGNSA. The CDR3 is 14 amino acids. V lost 4 bases, J lost 0 bases, and 9 bases lay in between. The CDR3 loop reads CASSSTAYQETQYF. CDR3 DNA sequence: TGTGCCAGCAGCTCTACAGCGTACCAAGAGACCCAGTACTTC.

This clone was seen a handful of times. The chain employs TRBV4-1 and TRBJ1-5, with unresolved D. Germline V CDR1 and CDR2: MGHRA, YSYEKL. The CDR3 covers 13 residues. V was shortened by 0 bases and J by 7 bases, with 7 bases between the two germline ends. CDR3 protein: CASSQELAQPQHF. The CDR3 DNA reads as TGCGCCAGCAGCCAAGAGTTGGCCCAGCCCCAGCATTTT.

The V gene is TRBV27, the J gene TRBJ1-5; D gene uncertain. Germline V gene lookup returns CDR1 MNHEY and CDR2 SMNVEV (reference sequence). V lost 1 base and J lost 3, with 10 bases in between. The CDR3 runs 15 residues. CDR3 region: CASSLFGRLNQPQHF. CDR3 coding DNA: TGTGCCAGCAGTTTATTCGGCCGGCTCAATCAGCCCCAGCATTTT.

V usage is TRBV9 and J usage is TRBJ2-1, with no clear D. Trimming pared 0 bases from V and 4 bases from J, leaving 5 bases between. Germline V gene lookup returns CDR1 SGDLS and CDR2 YYNGEE. CDR3 length: 13 residues. CDR3: CASSVETYNEQFF. DNA of the CDR3: TGTGCCAGCAGCGTAGAGACATACAATGAGCAGTTCTTC.

As for this clone: Germline and junction disagree at one end, which may indicate a read error. This chain connects TRBV6-4 to TRBJ2-1; D unresolved. The CDR3 totals 14 residues. Germline lookup yields CDR1 MRHNA and CDR2 SNTAGT. CDR3 nucleotides: TGTGCCAGCAGCCGACCCCATCCCTACGATGAGCAGTTCTTC. Its protein product is CASSRPHPYDEQFF.

This chain connects TRBV19 to TRBJ2-2; D not resolved. With 0 bases removed from V and 6 bases from J, the gap between germline ends came to 5 bases. Per the germline V gene, CDR1 is LNHDA and CDR2 is SQIVND (reference sequence). The CDR3 runs to 13 residues. Here the CDR3 reads CASSIEGSGELFF. The CDR3 region has the DNA TGTGCCAGTAGTATAGAGGGGTCCGGGGAGCTGTTTTTT.

The chain has TRBV5-1 and TRBJ2-3, with TRBD1 matching over 8 bases. V shed 4 bases, J shed 2 bases, and the junction held 15 bases outside the gene matches. The germline gives CDR1 SGHRS, CDR2 YFSETQ. The CDR3 spans 18 residues. CDR3 nucleotides: TGCGCCAGCAGCCAGGGGGCGCGTGGGACAGGATCCACAGATACGCAGTATTTT. It codes for CASSQGARGTGSTDTQYF.

The CDR3 DNA follows: TGCGCCAGCAGCTTGGCGGTTGGGGCCACTGAAGCTTTCTTT. Translation: CASSLAVGATEAFF. The chain couples TRBV5-1 to TRBJ1-1; D might be TRBD1 (5 bases). Trimming removed 0 bases from V and 4 bases from J, with 10 bases in between. The CDR3 runs to 14 residues. CDR1 is SGHRS and CDR2 is YFSETQ in the germline V gene.

The chain combines TRBV29-1 with TRBJ2-1; 10 bases agree with TRBD2. J lost 8 bases, V lost 2 bases, and 18 bases had no gene match. The CDR3 loop spans 18 amino acids. CDR1 and CDR2 (germline): SQVTM, ANQGSEA. The CDR3 loop reads CSVETGTSESSGDYEQFF. The DNA for the CDR3 is TGCAGCGTTGAAACCGGGACTAGCGAGTCGTCGGGAGATTATGAGCAGTTCTTC.

The CDR3 loop reads CASSLRGVNTEAFF. In DNA, the CDR3 is TGCGCCAGCAGCTTACGAGGGGTGAACACTGAAGCTTTCTTT. This chain joins TRBV5-1 and TRBJ1-1; D perhaps matches TRBD1 (5 bases). CDR1 and CDR2 (germline): SGHRS, YFSETQ. Trimming took off 2 bases at V and 0 bases at J, with 8 bases between the two ends. The CDR3 totals 14 residues.

The chain joins TRBV6-6 to TRBJ2-1; D may correspond to TRBD1 or TRBD2 (5 bases each). The CDR3 covers 14 residues. V gave up 7 bases and J gave up 8 bases, with 18 bases separating them. Germline V gene lookup returns CDR1 MNHNY and CDR2 SVGAGI (reference sequence). CDR3 sequence reads: CASTSTGRGDEQFF. As DNA, the CDR3 is TGTGCCAGCACCTCAACGGGACGGGGCGATGAGCAGTTCTTC.

The V and J genes are TRBV15 and TRBJ2-7, with TRBD2 as a possible D gene (6 bases). The CDR3 extends over 14 amino acids. Germline-derived CDR1 and CDR2 are LNHNV and YYDKDF (reference sequence). V was trimmed by 2 bases and J by 0 bases, leaving 8 bases between them. The CDR3 protein is CATSRRDFSYEQYF. The CDR3 nucleotides read TGTGCCACCAGCAGACGGGACTTCTCCTACGAGCAGTACTTC.

CDR3 in amino acids: CASSQLGGWNTEAFF. The CDR3 DNA is TGTGCCAGCAGCCAATTAGGGGGTTGGAACACTGAAGCTTTCTTT. The chain couples TRBV27 to TRBJ1-1, with D possibly matching TRBD1 (6 bases). CDR1 MNHEY and CDR2 SMNVEV come from the germline V gene (reference sequence). The CDR3 is 15 amino acids. Trimming removed 6 bases at V and 1 base at J, with 15 bases between.

The chain combines TRBV4-1 with TRBJ2-1; perhaps TRBD2 as D (5 bases). The length of the CDR3 is 16 residues. The germline V and J ends were trimmed by 0 bases and 5 bases, with 14 bases remaining between them. Germline V lookup: CDR1 MGHRA, CDR2 YSYEKL. CDR3 in DNA: TGCGCCAGCAGCCAAGAACCCAGCGGATTTAACAATGAGCAGTTCTTC. Residues: CASSQEPSGFNNEQFF.

The genes are TRBV11-2 and TRBJ2-2; D is perhaps TRBD2 (5 bases). The CDR3 is 15 residues long. Trimming stripped 3 bases from V and 3 bases from J, with 11 bases between. CDR1 and CDR2 (germline): SGHAT, FQNNGV. The CDR3 sequence: CASSLQRKYTGELFF. The CDR3 DNA sequence: TGTGCCAGCAGCTTGCAGCGGAAATACACCGGGGAGCTGTTTTTT.

The chain combines TRBV7-9 with TRBJ2-3; no reliable D call. The CDR3 has 15 residues. Germline loops: CDR1 SEHNR, CDR2 FQNEAQ (reference sequence). V was clipped by 5 bases and J by 2 bases, with 14 bases between them. The CDR3 DNA reads TGTGCCAGCAGCGGTGTCGGCGGTTACACAGATACGCAGTATTTT. Encoded protein: CASSGVGGYTDTQYF.

A single count supports this clone. V and J are TRBV9 and TRBJ2-1, with 9 bases matching TRBD1. CDR3 length: 16 residues. CDR1 is SGDLS and CDR2 is YYNGEE in the germline V gene. Trimming removed 0 bases from V and 5 bases from J; junction bases left unmatched: 6. CDR3 amino acids: CASSVVGQGINNEQFF. CDR3 bases: TGTGCCAGCAGCGTAGTAGGACAGGGGATAAACAATGAGCAGTTCTTC.

The chain couples TRBV25-1 to TRBJ2-1, with TRBD2 matching over 14 bases. After removal of 6 bases from V and 10 bases from J, the junction contained 5 bases not matched to a gene. The CDR3 runs to 14 residues. Germline CDR1 and CDR2: MGHDK and SYGVNS. Here the CDR3 reads CASRTGLAGEEQFF. The CDR3, as DNA: TGTGCCAGCAGAACGGGACTAGCGGGGGAGGAGCAGTTCTTC.

This clone was seen once. The V and J genes are TRBV29-1 and TRBJ1-3; no clear D. Germline assignment: CDR1 SQVTM and CDR2 ANQGSEA. The CDR3 extends over 17 amino acids. Trimming left V 5 bases short and J 0 bases short, with 20 bases between. The CDR3 coding sequence is TGCAGCGTTTGGGCCTTTAATTCGGGCGACTCTGGAAACACCATATATTTT. It encodes CSVWAFNSGDSGNTIYF.

Comment on this clone: The same CDR3 arises from other DNA sequences in this sample as well. The chain uses TRBV2 and TRBJ2-7, with D possibly being TRBD2 (6 bases). The CDR3 runs to 10 residues. V was clipped by 6 bases and J by 7 bases, with 7 bases between them. The germline CDR1 and CDR2 sequences are SNHLY and FYNNEI. Here the CDR3 DNA reads TGTGCCAGCAGGGGGGGAGAGCAGTACTTC. Protein product: CASRGGEQYF.

The rearrangement uses TRBV18 and TRBJ1-1; the match to TRBD1 covers 10 bases. Trimming removed 3 bases from V and 2 bases from J; junction bases left unmatched: 3. Germline V gene lookup returns CDR1 KGHSH and CDR2 LQKENI. The CDR3 contains 15 residues. For the CDR3, the DNA is TGTGCCAGCTCACCCCGGGACAGGGGAAACACTGAAGCTTTCTTT. This translates into CASSPRDRGNTEAFF.

The chain recombines TRBV7-8 with TRBJ2-1, with TRBD2 matching 7 bases. V shed 5 bases, J shed 3 bases, and the junction held 7 bases outside the gene matches. This CDR3 comprises 15 residues. The germline CDR1 and CDR2 sequences are SGHVS and FQNEAQ. The chain's CDR3 is CASSAFAGDYNEQFF. In DNA form, the CDR3 reads TGTGCCAGCAGCGCTTTCGCGGGAGACTACAATGAGCAGTTCTTC.